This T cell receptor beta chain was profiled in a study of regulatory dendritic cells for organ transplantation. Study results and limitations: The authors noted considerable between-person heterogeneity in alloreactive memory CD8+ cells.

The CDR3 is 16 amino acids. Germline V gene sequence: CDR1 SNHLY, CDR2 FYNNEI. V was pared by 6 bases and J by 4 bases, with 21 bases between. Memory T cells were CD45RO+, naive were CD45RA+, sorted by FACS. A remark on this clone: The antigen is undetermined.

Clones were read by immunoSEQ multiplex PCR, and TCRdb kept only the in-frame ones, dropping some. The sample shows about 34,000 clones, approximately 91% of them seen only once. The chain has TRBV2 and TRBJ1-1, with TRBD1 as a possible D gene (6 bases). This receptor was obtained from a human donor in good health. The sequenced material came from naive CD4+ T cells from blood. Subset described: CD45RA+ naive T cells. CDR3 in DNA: TGTGCCAGCAGGTGGGGGCCCGCAGGGCCGGGCACTGAAGCTTTCTTT. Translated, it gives CASRWGPAGPGTEAFF.